This TCR beta chain derives from a study of CD8 T cells in ankylosing spondylitis. Findings and limits, study-wide: Eight or nine highly homologous variants formed a TCR beta motif that appeared characteristic of ankylosing spondylitis blood. Disease-linked clones bore a CD8+ phenotype and were relatively rare in peripheral blood.

TCRdb reprocessed the 5' RACE reads with MiXCR, giving one entry per CDR3 protein. The table includes 250,000 or so distinct CDR3 sequences, 20% to 30% detected once. As regards this clonotype: Its antigen is as yet unknown.

V trimming: 3 bases; J trimming: 0 bases; junction bases outside the gene matches: 1. The length of the CDR3 is 15 residues. The germline V gene encodes CDR1 SGHTS and CDR2 YDEGEE. Sequencing input: blood, either unsorted or a sorted T cell fraction (not recorded which). The J gene is TRBJ2-2, the V gene TRBV5-8, with 8 nucleotides matching TRBD2. The clonotype was recovered from a male donor with ankylosing spondylitis or in good health (not recorded which). The DNA of the CDR3 is TGTGCCAGCAGCTCGGGACTAGCGAACACCGGGGAGCTGTTTTTT. Amino acids: CASSSGLANTGELFF.